This T cell receptor beta chain was captured by sequencing in a study of T-cell reconstitution after alpha-beta-depleted transplantation in children. The CDR3 consists of 16 residues. Germline V gene data show CDR1 as SGHRS and CDR2 as YFSETQ. V was trimmed by 6 bases and J by 1 base, leaving 18 bases between them. This clonotype came up many times. Preparation of the TCRbeta library used unique molecular identifiers. TCRdb passed the PCR reads through MiXCR, listing each CDR3 protein once. This sample has 150,000 to 250,000 distinct CDR3 sequences, with roughly 15% found just once. The J gene is TRBJ2-3, the V gene TRBV5-1, with D maybe TRBD1 (6 bases). This sample comprised PBMCs from the stem cell graft donor, obtained from the stem cell graft. The receptor was isolated from a human donor who donated a stem cell graft to a child with acute lymphoblastic leukemia. This chain's CDR3 is CASTPYPGERTDTQYF. In DNA form, the CDR3 reads TGCGCCAGCACCCCCTACCCAGGGGAACGCACAGATACGCAGTATTTT.